This T cell receptor beta chain comes out of a study of control samples from healthy donors and cancer patients. Here immunoSEQ multiplex PCR was the method, and the copy in TCRdb shows in-frame clones only, minus some. Here the sample spans about 120,000 clones, 80% to 95% being singletons. This CDR3 has 15 residues. Trimming removed 6 bases from V and 3 bases from J; junction bases left unmatched: 8. Germline CDR1 and CDR2: SGHRS and YFSETQ. Sequenced material: blood. V gene TRBV5-1 combines with J gene TRBJ2-3, with 9 positions matching TRBD1. This TCR came from a woman under 30 in good health. The CDR3 region is CASTLQGAGTDTQYF. The CDR3 DNA reads TGCGCCAGCACCCTACAGGGGGCAGGGACAGATACGCAGTATTTT.